The clone carrying this T cell receptor (beta chain) was detected many times. CDR3 length equals 15 residues. The trim removed 5 bases at V and 7 bases at J, leaving 11 bases unmatched. Germline CDR1 SGHRS, CDR2 YFSETQ. The data were taken from a study of neurological immune-mediated disorders. Stated time point: longitudinal time-point 2. Every sequencing run gave over 180 million TCR-beta sequences, taken from 15-18 subjects. MiXCR was run by TCRdb on the 5' RACE reads, yielding one entry per CDR3 protein. The sample has 70,000 to 95,000 distinct CDR3 sequences, over 10% seen once. The chain recombines TRBV5-1 with TRBJ1-5; TRBD1 matches at 8 bases. The receptor's source is a female donor with HTLV-1-associated myelopathy (HAM/TSP). Sequenced material: PBMCs. The CDR3: CASSSGQGQGQPQHF. The CDR3 nucleotides are TGCGCCAGCAGTAGCGGACAGGGCCAGGGGCAGCCCCAGCATTTT. Combining the CDR3 with reference TRBV5-1 and TRBJ1-5 gives the whole variable domain KAGVTQTPRYLIKTRGQQVTLSCSPISGHRSVSWYQQTPGQGLQFLFEYFSETQRNKGNFPGRFSGRQFSNSRSEMNVSTLELGDSALYLCASSSGQGQGQPQHFGDGTRLSIL.